The entry that follows covers one T cell receptor beta chain sequence. The source of the sample is a study of blood T cell repertoires in COVID-19. About the study: Samples of COVID-19 (acute and convalescent) were obtained from the United States, Italy and Spain. In each case, the material was cDNA or gDNA derived from T cells, B-cell-depleted T cells, or PBMCs.

The ends lost 3 bases at V and 4 bases at J; junction bases unmatched: 6. Per germline, CDR1 SGHDN and CDR2 FVKESK. This CDR3 is 16 amino acids long. Original data processing: Reference gene primer amplification yielded estimated nucleated cell counts. Clones were sequenced by immunoSEQ multiplex PCR, and TCRdb holds only the in-frame ones, with some missing. That table is the source of V, J and clone size, and D and trimming were worked out from the DNA. The data hold around 100,000 clones, with approximately 80% observed a single time. Sequencing input: peripheral blood. The gene calls are TRBV14 and TRBJ2-1; 10 nucleotides match TRBD2. The TCR originated in a human donor in a cohort sampled during active COVID-19. The CDR3 DNA is TGTGCCAGCAGCCAGGGATCGGGACTAGCGTACAATGAGCAGTTCTTC. This gives the protein CASSQGSGLAYNEQFF.